The following is a T cell receptor (beta chain) sequence with its context. Its antigen is not identified. This sample stems from a study of type 1 regulatory T cells. Overall study context: An in vitro protocol generated T-allo10, a Tr1-enriched, alloantigen-specific CD4 T cell product.

TCRdb independently ran MiXCR on the reads; one entry per CDR3 protein. Among 40,000 to 50,000 distinct CDR3 sequences listed, 12% were seen once. The ends lost 5 bases at V and 3 bases at J; junction bases unmatched: 12. Per the germline V gene, CDR1 is SGHVS and CDR2 is FNYEAQ. The length of the CDR3 is 19 residues. The study's findings and limits: Compared with non-Tr1 cells, Tr1 cells showed a narrower TCR repertoire.

The sequence was obtained from a human donor in good health. Sequenced input: cultured non-Tr1 T cells, either the whole culture or a sorted T cell fraction (not recorded which). The rearrangement links TRBV7-6 to TRBJ2-2; TRBD2 matches 13 bases. The CDR3 protein is CASSDRTSGSSEDTGELFF. In DNA, the CDR3 is TGTGCCAGCAGCGATCGGACTAGCGGGAGTTCTGAAGACACCGGGGAGCTGTTTTTT.